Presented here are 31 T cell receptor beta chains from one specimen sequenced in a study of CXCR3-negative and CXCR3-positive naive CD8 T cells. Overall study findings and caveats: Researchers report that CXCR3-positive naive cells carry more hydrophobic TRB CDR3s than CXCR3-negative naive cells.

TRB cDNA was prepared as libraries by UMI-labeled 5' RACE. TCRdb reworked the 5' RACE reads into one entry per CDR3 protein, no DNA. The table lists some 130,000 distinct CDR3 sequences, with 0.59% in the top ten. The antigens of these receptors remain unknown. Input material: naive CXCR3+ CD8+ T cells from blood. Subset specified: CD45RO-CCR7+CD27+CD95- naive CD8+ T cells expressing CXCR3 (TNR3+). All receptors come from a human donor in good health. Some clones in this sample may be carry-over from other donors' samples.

CDR3 loop: CIQPTGGHPRPDTQYF. This chain uses TRBV29-1 with TRBJ2-3; no DNA is available, so the TRBD2 call from TCRdb remains unchecked. The CDR3 totals 16 residues. Germline loops: CDR1 SQVTM, CDR2 ANQGSEA.

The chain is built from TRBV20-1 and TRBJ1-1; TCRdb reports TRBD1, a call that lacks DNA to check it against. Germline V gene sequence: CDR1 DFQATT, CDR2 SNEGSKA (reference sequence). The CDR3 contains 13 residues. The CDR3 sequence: CSASVMDRAEAFF.

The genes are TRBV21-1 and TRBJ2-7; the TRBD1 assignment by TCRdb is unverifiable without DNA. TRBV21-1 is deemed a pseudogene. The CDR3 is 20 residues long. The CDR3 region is CASSKGRQSYFRGGPYEQYF.

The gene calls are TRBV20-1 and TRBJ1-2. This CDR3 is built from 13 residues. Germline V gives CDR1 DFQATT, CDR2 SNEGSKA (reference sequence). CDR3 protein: CSARDTALYGYTF.

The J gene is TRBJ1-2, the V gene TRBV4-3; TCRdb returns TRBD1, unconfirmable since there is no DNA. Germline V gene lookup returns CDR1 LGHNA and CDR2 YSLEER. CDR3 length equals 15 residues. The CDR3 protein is CASSQGLGTSYGYTF.

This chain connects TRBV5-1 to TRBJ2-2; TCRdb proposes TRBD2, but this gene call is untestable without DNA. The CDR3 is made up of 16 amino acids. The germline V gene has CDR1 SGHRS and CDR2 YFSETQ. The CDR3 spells CASSPGLAGVDGELFF.

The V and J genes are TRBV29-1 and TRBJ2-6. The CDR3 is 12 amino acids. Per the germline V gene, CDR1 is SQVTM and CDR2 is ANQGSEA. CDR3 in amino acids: CSALSGANVLTF.

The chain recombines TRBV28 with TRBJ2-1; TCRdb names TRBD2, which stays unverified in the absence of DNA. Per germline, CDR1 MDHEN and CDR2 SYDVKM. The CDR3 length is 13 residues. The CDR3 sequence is CASNLEGYNEQFF.

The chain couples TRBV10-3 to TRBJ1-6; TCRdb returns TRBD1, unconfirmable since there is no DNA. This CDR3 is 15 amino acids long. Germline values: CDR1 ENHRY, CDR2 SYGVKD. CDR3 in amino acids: CAIRGGQSPNSPLHF.

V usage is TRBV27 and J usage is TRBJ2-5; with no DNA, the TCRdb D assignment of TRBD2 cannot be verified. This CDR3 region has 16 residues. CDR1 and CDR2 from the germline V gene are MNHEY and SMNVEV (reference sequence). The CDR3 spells CASSLVGGPSQETQYF.

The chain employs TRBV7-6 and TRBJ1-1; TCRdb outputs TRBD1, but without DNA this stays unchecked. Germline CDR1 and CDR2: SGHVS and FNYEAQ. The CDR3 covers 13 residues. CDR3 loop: CASSLAGQTEAFF. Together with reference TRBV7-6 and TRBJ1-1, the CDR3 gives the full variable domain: GAGVSQSPRYKVTKRGQDVALRCDPISGHVSLYWYRQALGQGPEFLTYFNYEAQQDKSGLPNDRFSAERPEGSISTLTIQRTEQRDSAMYRCASSLAGQTEAFFGQGTRLTVV.

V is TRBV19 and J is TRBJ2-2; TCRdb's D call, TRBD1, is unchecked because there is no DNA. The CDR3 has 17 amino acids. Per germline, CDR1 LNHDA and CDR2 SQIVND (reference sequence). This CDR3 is CASSIDPGQLNTGELFF.

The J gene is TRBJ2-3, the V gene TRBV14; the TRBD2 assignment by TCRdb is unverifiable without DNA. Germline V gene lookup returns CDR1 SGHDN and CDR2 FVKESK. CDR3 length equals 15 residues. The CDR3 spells CASSQGQGGPDTQYF.

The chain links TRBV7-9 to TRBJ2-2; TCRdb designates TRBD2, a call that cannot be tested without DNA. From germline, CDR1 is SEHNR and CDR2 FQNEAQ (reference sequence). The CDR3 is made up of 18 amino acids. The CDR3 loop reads CASSLLAGAPSNTGELFF.

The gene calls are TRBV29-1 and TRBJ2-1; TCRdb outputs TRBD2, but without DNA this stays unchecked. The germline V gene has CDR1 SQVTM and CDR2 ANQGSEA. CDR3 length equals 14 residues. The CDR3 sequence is CSAEGTSEYNEQFF.

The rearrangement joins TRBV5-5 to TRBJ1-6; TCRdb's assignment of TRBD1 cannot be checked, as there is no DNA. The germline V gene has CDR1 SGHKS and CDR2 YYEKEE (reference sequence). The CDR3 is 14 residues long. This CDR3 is CASSPGYNNSPLHF. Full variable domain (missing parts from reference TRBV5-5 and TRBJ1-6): DAGVTQSPTHLIKTRGQQVTLRCSPISGHKSVSWYQQVLGQGPQFIFQYYEKEERGRGNFPDRFSARQFPNYSSELNVNALLLGDSALYLCASSPGYNNSPLHFGNGTRLTVT.

CDR3 region: CASSMEGQPFGNQPQHF. The gene calls are TRBV19 and TRBJ1-5; TCRdb lists TRBD1, though no DNA is available to test this call. CDR3 length equals 17 residues. From germline, CDR1 is LNHDA and CDR2 SQIVND (reference sequence).

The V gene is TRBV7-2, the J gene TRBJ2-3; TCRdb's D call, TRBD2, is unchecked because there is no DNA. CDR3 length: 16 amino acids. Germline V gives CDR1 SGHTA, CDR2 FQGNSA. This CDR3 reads CASSLDLAGSTDTQYF.

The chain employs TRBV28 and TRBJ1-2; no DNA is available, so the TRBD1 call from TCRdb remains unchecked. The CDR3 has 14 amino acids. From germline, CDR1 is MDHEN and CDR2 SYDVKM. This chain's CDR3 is CASKVYRGTDGYTF.

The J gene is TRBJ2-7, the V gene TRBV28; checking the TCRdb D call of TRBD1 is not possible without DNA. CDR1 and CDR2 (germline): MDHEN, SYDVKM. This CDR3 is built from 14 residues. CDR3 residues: CASSFQGTNYEQYF.

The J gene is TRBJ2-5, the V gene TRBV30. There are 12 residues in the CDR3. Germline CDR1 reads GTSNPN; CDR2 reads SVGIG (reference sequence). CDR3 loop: CAWSGVRVTQYF.

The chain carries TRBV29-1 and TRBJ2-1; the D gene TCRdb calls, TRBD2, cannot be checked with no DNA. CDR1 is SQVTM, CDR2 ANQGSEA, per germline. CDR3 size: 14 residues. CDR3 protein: CSVAGSGGSNEQFF.

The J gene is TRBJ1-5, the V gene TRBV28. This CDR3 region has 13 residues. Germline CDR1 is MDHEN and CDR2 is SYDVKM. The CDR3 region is CASSFPSNQPQHF.

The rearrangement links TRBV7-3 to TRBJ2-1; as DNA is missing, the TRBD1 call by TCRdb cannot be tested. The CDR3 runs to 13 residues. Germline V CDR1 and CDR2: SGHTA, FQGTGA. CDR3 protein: CASSLPPEDEQFF.

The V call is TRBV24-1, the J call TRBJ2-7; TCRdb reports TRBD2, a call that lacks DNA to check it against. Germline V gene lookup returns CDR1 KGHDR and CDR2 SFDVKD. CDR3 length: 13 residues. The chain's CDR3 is CATAAGGDYEQYF.

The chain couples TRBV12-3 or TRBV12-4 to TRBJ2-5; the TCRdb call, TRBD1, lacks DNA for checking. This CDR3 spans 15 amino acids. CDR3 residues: CAITGVLGIEETQYF.

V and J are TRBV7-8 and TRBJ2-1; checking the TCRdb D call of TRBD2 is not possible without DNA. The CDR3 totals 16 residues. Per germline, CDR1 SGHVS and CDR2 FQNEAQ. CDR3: CASSISTSGVPFEQFF.

CDR3 amino acids: CATSRDRVSGELFF. This rearrangement joins TRBV15 to TRBJ2-2; TCRdb's D gene call, TRBD1, goes unchecked for lack of DNA. Germline V lookup: CDR1 LNHNV, CDR2 YYDKDF (reference sequence). CDR3 length equals 14 residues.

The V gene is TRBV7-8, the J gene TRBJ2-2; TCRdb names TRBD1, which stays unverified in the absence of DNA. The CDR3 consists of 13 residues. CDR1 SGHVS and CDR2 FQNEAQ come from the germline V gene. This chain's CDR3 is CASSPPVDGELFF.

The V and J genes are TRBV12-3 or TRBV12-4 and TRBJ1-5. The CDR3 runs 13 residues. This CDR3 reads CASSSYQNRPQHF.

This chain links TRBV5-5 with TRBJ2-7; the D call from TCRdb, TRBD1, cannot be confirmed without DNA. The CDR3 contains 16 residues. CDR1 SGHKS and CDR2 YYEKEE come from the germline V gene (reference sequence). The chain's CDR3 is CASSTGTGGDSYEQYF.